The 11 T cell receptor beta chains below all came from one sample that was sequenced in a study of cytomegalovirus exposure and HLA in healthy donors. Use of 60 Vbeta and 13 Jbeta primers characterized the PCR. TCRdb's copy holds only in-frame clones and misses some; the assay was immunoSEQ multiplex PCR. The sample yields around 150,000 clones, more than 65% seen once. Sequencing input: PBMCs. These receptors came from a man aged 18 to 30 in good health and CMV-seropositive.

The chain joins TRBV7-9 to TRBJ1-4, with TRBD1 identical over 9 bases. The CDR3 totals 15 residues. Trimming took 2 bases from V and 8 from J; bases not matched to a gene: 6. Germline values: CDR1 SEHNR, CDR2 FQNEAQ (reference sequence). This CDR3 is CASSLSQGAGEKLFF. CDR3 DNA sequence: TGTGCCAGCAGCTTATCACAGGGGGCAGGGGAAAAACTGTTTTTT.

The chain uses TRBV28 and TRBJ1-5; D possibly corresponds to TRBD1 (5 bases). The CDR3 totals 15 residues. Germline V gene data show CDR1 as MDHEN and CDR2 as SYDVKM. Trimming removed 6 bases at V and 6 bases at J, with 18 bases between. The chain's CDR3 is CASSQPGRRGQPQHF. In DNA, the CDR3 is TGTGCCAGCAGCCAACCGGGACGGCGGGGTCAGCCCCAGCATTTT. The variable domain in full, with the rest retrieved from reference TRBV28 and TRBJ1-5, is DVKVTQSSRYLVKRTGEKVFLECVQDMDHENMFWYRQDPGLGLRLIYFSYDVKMKEKGDIPEGYSVSREKKERFSLILESASTNQTSMYLCASSQPGRRGQPQHFGDGTRLSIL.

This chain connects TRBV9 to TRBJ1-3, with D tentatively TRBD1 (6 bases). The V end was cut by 3 bases, the J end by 0 bases, with 10 bases between. CDR1 is SGDLS, CDR2 YYNGEE, per germline. The CDR3 runs to 15 residues. CDR3: CASSARQASGNTIYF. The CDR3 region has the DNA TGTGCCAGCAGCGCAAGACAGGCCTCTGGAAACACCATATATTTT.

Here the CDR3 reads CATSRDMQGRNYGYTF. CDR3 DNA sequence: TGTGCCACCAGCAGAGATATGCAGGGGCGGAACTATGGCTACACCTTC. The chain joins TRBV15 to TRBJ1-2, with D tentatively TRBD1 (6 bases). CDR3 length: 16 amino acids. Germline CDR1 and CDR2: LNHNV and YYDKDF (reference sequence). Deletions cut 0 bases from V and 2 bases from J, with 13 bases between.

In this sample, this clone turned up many times. The chain joins TRBV7-9 to TRBJ1-1; tentative D call: TRBD1 (5 bases). Per germline, CDR1 SEHNR and CDR2 FQNEAQ (reference sequence). The CDR3 consists of 17 residues. V was clipped by 4 bases and J by 5 bases, with 23 bases between them. CDR3 coding DNA: TGTGCCAGCAGCTCCCTCTACGGCAGGGTTGGAAATACTGAAGCTTTCTTT. Its translation is CASSSLYGRVGNTEAFF.

The DNA of the CDR3 is TGTGCCAGCAGCCATACCAGGGGGCTTGGCTATGGCTACACCTTC. Protein product: CASSHTRGLGYGYTF. The chain carries TRBV14 and TRBJ1-2; the match to TRBD1 covers 8 bases. Per germline, CDR1 SGHDN and CDR2 FVKESK. There are 15 residues in the CDR3. V lost 3 bases to trimming and J lost 4 bases; unmatched junction nucleotides: 7.

The gene calls are TRBV28 and TRBJ1-2, with D perhaps TRBD1 (6 bases). Trimming took 6 bases from V and 5 from J, leaving 19 bases between them. The V gene's germline CDR1 is MDHEN and CDR2 SYDVKM. This CDR3 has 15 amino acids. In DNA form, the CDR3 reads TGTGCCAGCAGAATTAAAACAGGGTTTCGGTATGGCTACACCTTC. Protein sequence: CASRIKTGFRYGYTF.

The chain combines TRBV5-6 with TRBJ1-6, with a possible D match to TRBD1 (6 bases). Germline assignment: CDR1 SGHDT and CDR2 YYEEEE. CDR3 size: 17 residues. The germline V and J ends were trimmed by 3 bases and 7 bases, with 20 bases remaining between them. CDR3 DNA sequence: TGTGCCAGCAGCTGGGGGGGGGTACTAGGGGGAAATTCACCCCTCCACTTT. This gives the protein CASSWGGVLGGNSPLHF.

This clone turned up a few times. The J gene is TRBJ1-5, the V gene TRBV30, with D maybe TRBD1 (5 bases). Trimming cost V 2 bases and J 2 bases, with 7 bases left between them. CDR1 and CDR2 from the germline V gene are GTSNPN and SVGIG (reference sequence). The CDR3 covers 13 residues. The CDR3 region is CAWSLTGNQPQHF. The CDR3 DNA is TGTGCCTGGAGTTTGACAGGCAATCAGCCCCAGCATTTT.

The rearrangement uses TRBV13 and TRBJ2-3, with 13 bases matching TRBD2. Germline V CDR1 and CDR2: PRHDT, FYEKMQ (reference sequence). V lost 6 bases and J lost 3; bases outside the gene matches: 3. The CDR3 consists of 15 residues. CDR3 nucleotides: TGTGCCAGCAGTTCACTAGCGGGGGGGACAGATACGCAGTATTTT. The encoded protein is CASSSLAGGTDTQYF.

This rearrangement joins TRBV10-1 to TRBJ1-1; 12 bases map to TRBD1. With V trimmed by 6 bases and J by 5 bases, 4 bases remained unmatched. Germline assignment: CDR1 WNHNN and CDR2 SYGVQD (reference sequence). The CDR3 consists of 14 residues. For the CDR3, the DNA is TGCGCCAGCAGCCGGGACAGGGGGCGGACTGAAGCTTTCTTT. Its translation: CASSRDRGRTEAFF.